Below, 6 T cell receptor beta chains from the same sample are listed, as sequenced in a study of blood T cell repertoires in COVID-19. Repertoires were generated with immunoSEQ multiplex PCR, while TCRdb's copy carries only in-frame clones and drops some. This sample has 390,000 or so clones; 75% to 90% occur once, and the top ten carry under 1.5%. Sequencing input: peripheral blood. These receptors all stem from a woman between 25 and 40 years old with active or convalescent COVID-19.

The CDR3 protein is CASSETGARGNYGYTF. The CDR3 region has the DNA TGTGCCAGCAGTGAAACAGGGGCAAGGGGAAACTATGGCTACACCTTC. The rearrangement uses TRBV5-4 and TRBJ1-2; 7 bases map to TRBD1. The CDR3 runs 16 residues. V dropped 5 bases and J dropped 2; count of bases not matched to a gene: 12. Germline V gene sequence: CDR1 SGHNT, CDR2 YYREEE (reference sequence).

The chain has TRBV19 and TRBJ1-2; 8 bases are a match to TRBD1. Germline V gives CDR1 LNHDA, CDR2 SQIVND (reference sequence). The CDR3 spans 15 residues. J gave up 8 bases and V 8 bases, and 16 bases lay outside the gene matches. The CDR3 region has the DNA TGTGCCAGTCATCCCCTCCAGGGGGCTATCCAAGGCTACACCTTC. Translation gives CASHPLQGAIQGYTF.

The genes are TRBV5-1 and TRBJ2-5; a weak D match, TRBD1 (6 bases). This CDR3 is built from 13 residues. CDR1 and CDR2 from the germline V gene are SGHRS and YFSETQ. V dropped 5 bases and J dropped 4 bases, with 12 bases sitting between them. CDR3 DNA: TGCGCCAGCAGTACTACACAGGGAGAGACCCAGTACTTC. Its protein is CASSTTQGETQYF.

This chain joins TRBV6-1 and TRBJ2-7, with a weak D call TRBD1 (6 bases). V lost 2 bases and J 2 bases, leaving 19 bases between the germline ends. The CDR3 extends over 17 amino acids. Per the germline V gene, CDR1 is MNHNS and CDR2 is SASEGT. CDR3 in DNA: TGTGCCAGCAGTGAATCCAGCTTCCGGACAGATACCTACGAGCAGTACTTC. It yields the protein CASSESSFRTDTYEQYF.

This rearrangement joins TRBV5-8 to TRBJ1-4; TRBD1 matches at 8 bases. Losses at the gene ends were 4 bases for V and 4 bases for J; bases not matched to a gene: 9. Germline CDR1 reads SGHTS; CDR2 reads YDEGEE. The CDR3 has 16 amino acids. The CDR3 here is CASSRQGSSFNEKLFF. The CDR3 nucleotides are TGTGCCAGCAGCAGACAGGGGTCCTCCTTTAATGAAAAACTGTTTTTT.

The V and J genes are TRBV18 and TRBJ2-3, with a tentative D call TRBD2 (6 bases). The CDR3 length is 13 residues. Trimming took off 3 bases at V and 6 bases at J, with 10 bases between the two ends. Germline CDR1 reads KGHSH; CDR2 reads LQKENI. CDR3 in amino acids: CASSPTSWDTQYF. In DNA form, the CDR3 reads TGTGCCAGCTCACCGACTAGTTGGGATACGCAGTATTTT.